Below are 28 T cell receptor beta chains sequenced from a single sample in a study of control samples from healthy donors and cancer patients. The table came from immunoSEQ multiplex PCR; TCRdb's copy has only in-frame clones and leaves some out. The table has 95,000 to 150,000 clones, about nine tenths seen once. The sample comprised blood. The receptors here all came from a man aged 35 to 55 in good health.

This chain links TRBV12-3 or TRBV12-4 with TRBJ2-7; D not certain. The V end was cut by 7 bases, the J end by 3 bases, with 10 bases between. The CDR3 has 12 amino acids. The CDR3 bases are TGTGCCAGCACGGCAGGTAGCTACGAGCAGTACTTC. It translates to CASTAGSYEQYF.

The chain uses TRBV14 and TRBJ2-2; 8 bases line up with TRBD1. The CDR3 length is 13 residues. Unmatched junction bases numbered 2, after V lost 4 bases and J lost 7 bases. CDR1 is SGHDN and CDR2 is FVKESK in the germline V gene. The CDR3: CASSPDRVGELFF. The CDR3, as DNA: TGTGCCAGCAGCCCGGACAGGGTCGGGGAGCTGTTTTTT. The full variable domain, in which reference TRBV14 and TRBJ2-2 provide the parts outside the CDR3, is EAGVTQFPSHSVIEKGQTVTLRCDPISGHDNLYWYRRVMGKEIKFLLHFVKESKQDESGMPNNRFLAERTGGTYSTLKVQPAELEDSGVYFCASSPDRVGELFFGEGSRLTVL.

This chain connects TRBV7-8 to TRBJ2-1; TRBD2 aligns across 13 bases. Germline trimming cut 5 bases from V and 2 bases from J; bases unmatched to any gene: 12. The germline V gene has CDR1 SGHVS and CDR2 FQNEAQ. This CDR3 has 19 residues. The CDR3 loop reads CASSKRGTSGGATYNEQFF. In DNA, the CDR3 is TGTGCCAGCAGCAAGAGGGGTACTAGCGGGGGGGCTACCTACAATGAGCAGTTCTTC. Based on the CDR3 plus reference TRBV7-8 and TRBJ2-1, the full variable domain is GAGVSQSPRYKVAKRGQDVALRCDPISGHVSLFWYQQALGQGPEFLTYFQNEAQLDKSGLPSDRFFAERPEGSVSTLKIQRTQQEDSAVYLCASSKRGTSGGATYNEQFFGPGTRLTVL.

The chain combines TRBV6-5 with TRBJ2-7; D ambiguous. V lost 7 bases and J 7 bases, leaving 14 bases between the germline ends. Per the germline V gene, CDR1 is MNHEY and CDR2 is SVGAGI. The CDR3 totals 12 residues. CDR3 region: CASTGGKREQYF. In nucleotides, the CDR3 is TGTGCCAGCACAGGTGGGAAAAGGGAGCAGTACTTC.

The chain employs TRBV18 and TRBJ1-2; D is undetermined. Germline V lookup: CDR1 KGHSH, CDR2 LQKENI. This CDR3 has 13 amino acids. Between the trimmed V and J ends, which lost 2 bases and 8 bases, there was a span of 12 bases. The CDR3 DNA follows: TGTGCCAGCTCACCAATGGACGGCTCCGGCTACACCTTC. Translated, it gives CASSPMDGSGYTF.

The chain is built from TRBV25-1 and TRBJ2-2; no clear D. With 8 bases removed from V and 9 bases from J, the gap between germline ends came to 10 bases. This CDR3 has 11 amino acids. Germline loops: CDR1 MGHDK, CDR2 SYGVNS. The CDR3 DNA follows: TGTGCCAGCGGGAATAGGTGGGAGCTGTTTTTT. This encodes CASGNRWELFF.

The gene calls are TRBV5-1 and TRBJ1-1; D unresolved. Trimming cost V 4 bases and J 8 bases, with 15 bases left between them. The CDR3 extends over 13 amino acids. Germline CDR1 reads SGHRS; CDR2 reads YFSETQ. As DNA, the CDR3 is TGCGCCAGCAGCACCCCGAAGGCAGGCGAAGCTTTCTTT. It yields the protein CASSTPKAGEAFF. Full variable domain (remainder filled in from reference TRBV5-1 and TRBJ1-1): KAGVTQTPRYLIKTRGQQVTLSCSPISGHRSVSWYQQTPGQGLQFLFEYFSETQRNKGNFPGRFSGRQFSNSRSEMNVSTLELGDSALYLCASSTPKAGEAFFGQGTRLTVV.

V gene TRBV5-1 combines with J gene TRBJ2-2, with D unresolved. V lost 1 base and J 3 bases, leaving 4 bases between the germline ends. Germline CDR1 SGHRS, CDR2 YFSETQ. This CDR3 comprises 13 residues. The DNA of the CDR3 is TGCGCCAGCAGCTTGTCCGACACCGGGGAGCTGTTTTTT. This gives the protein CASSLSDTGELFF.

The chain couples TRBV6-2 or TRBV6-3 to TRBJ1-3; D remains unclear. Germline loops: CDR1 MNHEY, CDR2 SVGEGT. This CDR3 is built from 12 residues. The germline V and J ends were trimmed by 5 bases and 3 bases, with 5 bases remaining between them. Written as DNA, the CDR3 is TGTGCCAGCAGTCGCGGTGGAAACACCATATATTTT. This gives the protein CASSRGGNTIYF.

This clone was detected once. The CDR3 loop is CASSEGNVRYSYNEQFF. In DNA, the CDR3 is TGTGCCAGCAGTGAAGGGAATGTCCGTTACTCCTACAATGAGCAGTTCTTC. The rearrangement uses TRBV6-1 and TRBJ2-1, with unresolved D. CDR1 and CDR2 (germline): MNHNS, SASEGT. This CDR3 region has 17 residues. Trimming stripped 1 base from V and 0 bases from J, with 13 bases between.

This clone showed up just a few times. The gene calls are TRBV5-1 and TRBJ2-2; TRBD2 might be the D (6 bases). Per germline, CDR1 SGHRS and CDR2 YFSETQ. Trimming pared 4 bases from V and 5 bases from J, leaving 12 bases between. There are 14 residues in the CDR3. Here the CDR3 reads CASSQLGGTGELFF. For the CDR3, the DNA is TGCGCCAGCAGCCAGCTTGGGGGGACCGGGGAGCTGTTTTTT.

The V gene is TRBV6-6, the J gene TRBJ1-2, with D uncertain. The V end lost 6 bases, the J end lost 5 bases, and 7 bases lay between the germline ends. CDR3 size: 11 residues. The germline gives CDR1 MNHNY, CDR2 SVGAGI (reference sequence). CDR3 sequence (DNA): TGTGCCAGCAGCCAGGATTATGGCTACACCTTC. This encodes CASSQDYGYTF.

The CDR3 bases are TGCGCCAGCAGCTCCGGACAGGGCTCAGCTTTCTTT. It encodes CASSSGQGSAFF. The J gene is TRBJ1-1, the V gene TRBV5-1, with 8 bases aligning to TRBD1. Trimming at V came to 3 bases and at J to 10 bases, leaving 5 bases not matched to a gene. CDR1 SGHRS and CDR2 YFSETQ come from the germline V gene. CDR3 length equals 12 residues.

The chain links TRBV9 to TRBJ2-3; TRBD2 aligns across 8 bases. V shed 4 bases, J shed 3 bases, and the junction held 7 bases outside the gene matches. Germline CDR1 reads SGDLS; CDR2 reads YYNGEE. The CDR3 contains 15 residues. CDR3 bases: TGTGCCAGCAGCACTGACGGGACTAGAACAGATACGCAGTATTTT. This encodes CASSTDGTRTDTQYF.

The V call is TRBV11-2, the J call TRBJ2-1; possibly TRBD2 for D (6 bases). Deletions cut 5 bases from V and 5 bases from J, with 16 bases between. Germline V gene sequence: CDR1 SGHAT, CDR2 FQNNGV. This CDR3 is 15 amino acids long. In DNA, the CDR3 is TGTGCCAGCAGCCTGGAGGGGAAAGGTAACAATGAGCAGTTCTTC. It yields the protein CASSLEGKGNNEQFF.

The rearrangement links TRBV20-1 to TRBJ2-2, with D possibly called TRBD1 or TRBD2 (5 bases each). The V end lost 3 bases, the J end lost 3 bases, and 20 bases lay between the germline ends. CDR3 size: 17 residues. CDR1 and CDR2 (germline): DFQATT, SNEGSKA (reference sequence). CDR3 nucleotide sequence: TGCAGTGCTAGTCCCCCGGGACCGGGGCCGGACACCGGGGAGCTGTTTTTT. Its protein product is CSASPPGPGPDTGELFF.

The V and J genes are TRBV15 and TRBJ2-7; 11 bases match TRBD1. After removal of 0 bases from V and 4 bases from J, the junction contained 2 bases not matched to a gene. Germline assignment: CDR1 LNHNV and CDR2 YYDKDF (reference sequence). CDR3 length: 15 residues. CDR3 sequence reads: CATSREGTGGYEQYF. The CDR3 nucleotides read TGTGCCACCAGCAGAGAGGGGACAGGGGGTTACGAGCAGTACTTC.

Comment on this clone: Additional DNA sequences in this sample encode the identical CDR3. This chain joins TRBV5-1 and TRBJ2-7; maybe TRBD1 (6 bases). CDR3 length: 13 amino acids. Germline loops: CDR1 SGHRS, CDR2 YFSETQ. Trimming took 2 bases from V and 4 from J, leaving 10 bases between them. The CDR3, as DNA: TGCGCCAGCAGCTTACTACAGGGTTACGAGCAGTACTTC. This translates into CASSLLQGYEQYF.

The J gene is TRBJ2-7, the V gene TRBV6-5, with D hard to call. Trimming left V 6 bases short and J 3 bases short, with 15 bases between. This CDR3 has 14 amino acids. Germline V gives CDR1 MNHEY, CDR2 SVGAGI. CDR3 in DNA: TGTGCCAGCAGCCTTCACTCAGAAGGCTACGAGCAGTACTTC. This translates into CASSLHSEGYEQYF.

The CDR3 here is CAWSVQRETQYF. CDR3 DNA: TGTGCCTGGAGTGTACAGAGAGAGACCCAGTACTTC. The chain carries TRBV30 and TRBJ2-5; D call uncertain. Germline assignment: CDR1 GTSNPN and CDR2 SVGIG (reference sequence). This CDR3 region has 12 residues. V was shortened by 0 bases and J by 4 bases, with 6 bases between the two germline ends.

The CDR3 bases are TGTGCCACCAGCAGAGGCACAGGGGAGAACACTGAAGCTTTCTTT. It translates to CATSRGTGENTEAFF. The rearrangement links TRBV15 to TRBJ1-1; 7 bases fit TRBD1. The CDR3 runs to 15 residues. V lost 1 base and J lost 1; bases outside the gene matches: 3. CDR1 and CDR2 from the germline V gene are LNHNV and YYDKDF (reference sequence).

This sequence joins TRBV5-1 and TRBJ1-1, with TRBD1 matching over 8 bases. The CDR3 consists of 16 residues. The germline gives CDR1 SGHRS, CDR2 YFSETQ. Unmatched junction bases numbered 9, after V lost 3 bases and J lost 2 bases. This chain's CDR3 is CASSSQTDRGNTEAFF. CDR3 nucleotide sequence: TGCGCCAGCAGCTCACAAACTGACAGGGGCAACACTGAAGCTTTCTTT.

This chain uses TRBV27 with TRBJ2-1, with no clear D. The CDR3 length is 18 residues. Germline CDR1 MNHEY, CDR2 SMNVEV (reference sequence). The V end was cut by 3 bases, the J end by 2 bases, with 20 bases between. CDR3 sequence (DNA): TGTGCCAGCAGTTTCGATGTCCCAATCCGGCCCCCCTACAATGAGCAGTTCTTC. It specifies CASSFDVPIRPPYNEQFF.

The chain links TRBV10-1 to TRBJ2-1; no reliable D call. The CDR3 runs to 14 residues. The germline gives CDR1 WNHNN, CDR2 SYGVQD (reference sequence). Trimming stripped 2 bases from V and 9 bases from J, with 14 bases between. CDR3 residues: CASSEGSLRSEQFF. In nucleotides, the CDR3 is TGCGCCAGCAGTGAGGGGTCTTTAAGAAGTGAGCAGTTCTTC.

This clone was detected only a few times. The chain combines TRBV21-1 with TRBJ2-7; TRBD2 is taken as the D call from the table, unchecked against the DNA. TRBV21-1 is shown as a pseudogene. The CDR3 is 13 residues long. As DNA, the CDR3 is TGTGCCAGCAGCCATCCCCAGAGGTCCGAGCAGTACTTC. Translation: CASSHPQRSEQYF.

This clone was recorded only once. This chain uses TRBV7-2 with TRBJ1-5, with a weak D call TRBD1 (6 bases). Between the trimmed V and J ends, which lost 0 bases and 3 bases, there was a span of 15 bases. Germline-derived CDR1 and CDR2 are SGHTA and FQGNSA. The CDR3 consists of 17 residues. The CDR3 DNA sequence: TGTGCCAGCAGCTTAGCGCTGGGGGCCGTGTACAATCAGCCCCAGCATTTT. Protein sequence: CASSLALGAVYNQPQHF.

CDR3 DNA sequence: TGTGCCTGGAGCCACTCCTCTACTGGAACTGAAGCTTTCTTT. This codes for CAWSHSSTGTEAFF. This chain connects TRBV30 to TRBJ1-1; no clear D gene. The CDR3 has 14 amino acids. Between the trimmed V and J ends, which lost 3 bases and 5 bases, there was a span of 16 bases. Germline lookup yields CDR1 GTSNPN and CDR2 SVGIG (reference sequence).

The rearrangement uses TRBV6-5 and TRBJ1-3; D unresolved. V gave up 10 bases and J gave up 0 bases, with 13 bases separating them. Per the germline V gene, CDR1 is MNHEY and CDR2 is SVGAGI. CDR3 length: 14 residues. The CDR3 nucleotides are TGTGCCACCGGGCAGGATTACTCTGGAAACACCATATATTTT. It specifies CATGQDYSGNTIYF.